This TCR beta chain was retrieved from a study of T-cell reconstitution after alpha-beta-depleted transplantation in children (dated by TCRdb to between 2015 and 2016). Background on the whole study: Using TCR repertoire profiling, the study followed T-cell immune reconstitution in a quantitative way in children after TCRalphabeta/CD19-depleted allogeneic hematopoietic cell transplantation.

The method was PCR. Sequencer: Illumina HiSeq 2500. Molecular barcoding was employed in the preparation of TCR libraries, with unique molecular identifiers being used to normalize TCRbeta repertoire quantification. Starting from the raw public reads, TCRdb applied fastp trimming at Q25, assembled clones with MiXCR and retained in-frame beta chains. Entries that share a CDR3 protein sequence are merged under the most common genes and DNA. This sample is represented by about 610,000 distinct CDR3 sequences; 8% to 11% of them were singletons. The ten biggest clones cover roughly 4% of the sample. This clonotype was picked up a small number of times. The antigen it recognizes is unknown. The input lacks base qualities; no much larger clone sits a single base away. Between the V and J ends, shortened by 0 bases and 2 bases respectively, the junction contains 14 bases. For CDR1 and CDR2, the germline V gene (reference sequence) lists LNHNV and YYDKDF. The CDR3 runs 16 amino acids, cysteine and phenylalanine included. The sequence is cut down to CDR3 DNA, 48 bases in frame from base 1.

This sequence was found in a human donor who donated a stem cell graft to a child with acute myeloid leukemia. Sequenced material: PBMCs from the stem cell graft donor, taken from the stem cell graft. The chain uses TRBV15 and TRBJ2-7; the D region possibly corresponds to TRBD1 (5 bases align). The DNA sequence reads TGTGCCACCAGCAGAGATAGGAACAGGATGGCCTACGAGCAGTACTTC. Its amino acids are CATSRDRNRMAYEQYF.